Listed here are 18 T cell receptor beta chains from one sample, sequenced in a study of T cell changes during pregnancy in multiple sclerosis. TCRdb's copy holds only in-frame clones and misses some; the assay was immunoSEQ multiplex PCR. The table has 56,000 or so clones, about 91% seen once; the top ten hold over 1.5%. Specimen: peripheral blood, collected after pregnancy. Receptors were obtained from a female donor with multiple sclerosis, enrolled in a pregnancy study.

The chain recombines TRBV5-5 with TRBJ1-2; 7 bases fit TRBD1. J lost 6 bases, V lost 2 bases, and 7 bases had no gene match. This CDR3 contains 14 residues. CDR1 is SGHKS and CDR2 is YYEKEE in the germline V gene (reference sequence). Here the CDR3 DNA reads TGTGCCAGCAGCTTCAGACAGGGCTCACATGGCTACACCTTC. Translating gives CASSFRQGSHGYTF.

The rearrangement links TRBV30 to TRBJ1-6; TRBD1 is a possible D gene (6 bases). In germline, CDR1 is GTSNPN, CDR2 SVGIG (reference sequence). Trimming took 4 bases from V and 4 from J, leaving 17 bases between them. This CDR3 contains 16 residues. CDR3 sequence (DNA): TGTGCCTGGATCCCGGGACACCTTATTTATAATTCACCCCTCCACTTT. This gives the protein CAWIPGHLIYNSPLHF.

This chain uses TRBV7-2 with TRBJ2-6; D might be TRBD2 (5 bases). CDR3 size: 15 residues. In germline, CDR1 is SGHTA, CDR2 FQGNSA. Trimming removed 3 bases from V and 6 bases from J, with 12 bases in between. The CDR3 DNA sequence: TGTGCCAGCAGCTTGGAGGCGTGGGCGGCCAACGTCCTGACTTTC. Translation gives CASSLEAWAANVLTF.

J is TRBJ2-3 and V is TRBV21-1; the table's D call, TRBD1, has no DNA check behind it. TRBV21-1 has pseudogene status. This CDR3 has 17 residues. CDR3 sequence: CASSKPVGDRGTDTQYF. CDR3 nucleotide sequence: TGTGCCAGCAGCAAGCCGGTAGGTGACAGGGGCACAGATACGCAGTATTTT.

This rearrangement joins TRBV10-3 to TRBJ2-7; weak D call: TRBD1 (6 bases). Germline V gene sequence: CDR1 ENHRY, CDR2 SYGVKD. Between the trimmed V and J ends, which lost 3 bases and 0 bases, there was a span of 15 bases. The CDR3 length is 16 residues. The CDR3 region has the DNA TGTGCCATCAGTGACCACAGGAACAGGGCCTCCTACGAGCAGTACTTC. This translates into CAISDHRNRASYEQYF.

V usage is TRBV10-3 and J usage is TRBJ2-2; 12 nucleotides match TRBD2. Germline V gene sequence: CDR1 ENHRY, CDR2 SYGVKD. The CDR3 has 16 residues. Unmatched junction bases numbered 2, after V lost 2 bases and J lost 4 bases. The DNA for the CDR3 is TGTGCCATCAGTGAGCTAGCGGGGGGGGCCACCGGGGAGCTGTTTTTT. Residues: CAISELAGGATGELFF.

DNA for the CDR3: TGTGCCATCAGTGAGTTGGGACAGCCTAGCAATCAGCCCCAGCATTTT. It is translated as CAISELGQPSNQPQHF. The chain links TRBV10-3 to TRBJ1-5, with 7 positions matching TRBD1. CDR3 length equals 16 residues. Germline V gives CDR1 ENHRY, CDR2 SYGVKD. Trimming at V came to 1 base and at J to 0 bases, leaving 3 bases not matched to a gene.

The CDR3: CASSFGGEKLFF. In nucleotides, the CDR3 is TGTGCCAGCTCTTTCGGGGGGGAAAAACTGTTTTTT. The rearrangement links TRBV2 to TRBJ1-4; possibly TRBD1 for D (5 bases). The CDR3 has 12 amino acids. V lost 8 bases, J lost 8 bases, and 12 bases lay in between. Looked up from germline, CDR1 is SNHLY and CDR2 is FYNNEI.

The V call is TRBV30, the J call TRBJ2-7; the match to TRBD1 covers 9 bases. The V segment lost 1 base and the J segment 2 bases; nucleotides outside the gene matches: 0. Germline CDR1 GTSNPN, CDR2 SVGIG (reference sequence). This CDR3 comprises 13 residues. The CDR3 DNA follows: TGTGCCTGGAGTGGGACAGGGGCCTACGAGCAGTACTTC. Translating gives CAWSGTGAYEQYF. Using reference TRBV30 and TRBJ2-7 for the parts outside the CDR3, the full variable domain is SQTIHQWPATLVQPVGSPLSLECTVEGTSNPNLYWYRQAAGRGLQLLFYSVGIGQISSEVPQNLSASRPQDRQFILSSKKLLLSDSGFYLCAWSGTGAYEQYFGPGTRLTVT.

The chain couples TRBV27 to TRBJ2-3; 10 bases match TRBD1. The germline gives CDR1 MNHEY, CDR2 SMNVEV (reference sequence). The CDR3 runs to 15 residues. Trimming cost V 4 bases and J 5 bases; bases outside gene matches: 6. The CDR3: CASSSGTGAVDTQYF. The CDR3 DNA reads TGTGCCAGCAGTTCAGGGACAGGGGCGGTAGATACGCAGTATTTT.

This chain connects TRBV7-8 to TRBJ2-5; TRBD1 is a possible D gene (6 bases). Trimming pared 5 bases from V and 2 bases from J, leaving 9 bases between. This CDR3 has 13 amino acids. CDR1 and CDR2 (germline): SGHVS, FQNEAQ. CDR3 coding DNA: TGTGCCAGCAGCCGGACAGTTCAAGAGACCCAGTACTTC. Protein: CASSRTVQETQYF.

This clone was counted a single time. The V gene is TRBV9, the J gene TRBJ1-6; 7 bases match TRBD1. The germline CDR1 and CDR2 sequences are SGDLS and YYNGEE. The CDR3 has 14 amino acids. Trimming cost V 5 bases and J 9 bases; bases outside gene matches: 8. CDR3: CASSATGVGSPLHF. CDR3 coding DNA: TGTGCCAGCAGTGCTACAGGGGTGGGTTCACCCCTCCACTTT.

The chain uses TRBV7-3 and TRBJ2-1, with 8 bases fitting TRBD2. The CDR3 covers 14 residues. The V and J ends lost 6 bases and 10 bases, in that order; junction bases with no gene match: 11. Per germline, CDR1 SGHTA and CDR2 FQGTGA. CDR3 region: CASRPGGAVGEQFF. In DNA form, the CDR3 reads TGTGCCAGCAGGCCGGGGGGGGCCGTAGGAGAGCAGTTCTTC. The variable domain in full, completed from reference TRBV7-3 and TRBJ2-1, reads GAGVSQTPSNKVTEKGKYVELRCDPISGHTALYWYRQSLGQGPEFLIYFQGTGAADDSGLPNDRFFAVRPEGSVSTLKIQRTERGDSAVYLCASRPGGAVGEQFFGPGTRLTVL.

V usage is TRBV4-3 and J usage is TRBJ2-3, with D unresolved. Germline V CDR1 and CDR2: LGHNA, YSLEER. The CDR3 is 14 residues long. V lost 4 bases, J lost 0 bases, and 8 bases lay in between. CDR3 bases: TGCGCCAGCAGCCGAGGTCTCAGCACAGATACGCAGTATTTT. Encoded protein: CASSRGLSTDTQYF.

This chain connects TRBV9 to TRBJ2-5; D call uncertain. Per the germline V gene, CDR1 is SGDLS and CDR2 is YYNGEE. The ends were cut back, 3 bases at V and 4 bases at J, with 13 bases in the middle. The CDR3 is 14 amino acids. DNA of the CDR3: TGTGCCAGCAGCGCTTACGGTCTCGGAGAGACCCAGTACTTC. It codes for CASSAYGLGETQYF.

The J gene is TRBJ2-3, the V gene TRBV2; 13 bases fit TRBD2. The CDR3 has 15 amino acids. Germline V CDR1 and CDR2: SNHLY, FYNNEI. V was clipped by 5 bases and J by 5 bases; unmatched bases: 4. The CDR3 loop is CASSQTSGGGDTQYF. In nucleotides, the CDR3 is TGTGCCAGCAGTCAAACTAGCGGGGGGGGAGATACGCAGTATTTT.

The chain carries TRBV6-1 and TRBJ1-2; TRBD1 might be the D (5 bases). The germline CDR1 and CDR2 sequences are MNHNS and SASEGT. The CDR3 runs to 12 residues. V was pared by 3 bases and J by 3 bases, with 5 bases between. The CDR3 DNA reads as TGTGCCAGCAGTGACAGGGACTATGGCTACACCTTC. It specifies CASSDRDYGYTF.

CDR3 sequence (DNA): TGTGCCACCAGCAGGAAGCAGGGTGAAGCTTTCTTT. Translated, it gives CATSRKQGEAFF. The chain couples TRBV15 to TRBJ1-1, with D possibly TRBD1 on 5 matching bases. The V gene lost 3 bases and the J gene lost 7 bases, with 9 bases spanning the gap. CDR3 length: 12 residues. Germline V gene lookup returns CDR1 LNHNV and CDR2 YYDKDF (reference sequence).